Listed here are 32 T cell receptor beta chains from one sample, sequenced in a study of shared T cell receptors in the human thymus. Produced via immunoSEQ multiplex PCR; TCRdb's table is partial and in-frame only. The sample has roughly 410,000 clones; roughly 94% are singletons. The sequenced sample consisted of thymocytes. Receptor source: a human donor.

The chain uses TRBV9 and TRBJ2-1, with 14 bases that match TRBD2. CDR3 length: 16 residues. After removal of 0 bases from V and 6 bases from J, the junction contained 2 bases not matched to a gene. Germline CDR1 and CDR2: SGDLS and YYNGEE. In nucleotides, the CDR3 is TGTGCCAGCAGCGTAGGAGGGACTAGCGGGAGCAATGAGCAGTTCTTC. This sequence encodes CASSVGGTSGSNEQFF.

V gene TRBV28 combines with J gene TRBJ2-1; possible D gene TRBD2, 6 bases. V shed 7 bases and J shed 5 bases, with 12 bases lying between them. The CDR3 has 13 amino acids. Germline values: CDR1 MDHEN, CDR2 SYDVKM. The CDR3 nucleotides read TGTGCCAGCACGGAGGGCGGGAACAATGAGCAGTTCTTC. Translation gives CASTEGGNNEQFF.

The gene calls are TRBV29-1 and TRBJ1-1; unclear D gene. This CDR3 contains 15 residues. CDR1 SQVTM and CDR2 ANQGSEA come from the germline V gene. Trimming cost V 5 bases and J 1 base, with 17 bases left between them. For the CDR3, the DNA is TGCAGCGTTTCCCCCGGCGAGGACCCGAACACTGAAGCTTTCTTT. As protein: CSVSPGEDPNTEAFF.

This chain joins TRBV6-5 and TRBJ1-1, with D possibly TRBD1 on 5 matching bases. V lost 7 bases, J lost 3 bases, and 18 bases lay in between. Germline CDR1 and CDR2: MNHEY and SVGAGI. This CDR3 spans 15 amino acids. For the CDR3, the DNA is TGTGCCAGCAATCTGTCGGGGGTTCGGTACACTGAAGCTTTCTTT. Translation: CASNLSGVRYTEAFF.

The V call is TRBV15, the J call TRBJ1-1; 10 bases are shared with TRBD1. Germline CDR1 LNHNV, CDR2 YYDKDF (reference sequence). The CDR3 has 17 residues. J gave up 0 bases and V 8 bases, and 12 bases lay outside the gene matches. CDR3 sequence (DNA): TGTGCCACCGACAAAGGGGACAGGGGCCTCATGAACACTGAAGCTTTCTTT. Amino acid sequence: CATDKGDRGLMNTEAFF.

This chain connects TRBV9 to TRBJ2-1, with 11 bases fitting TRBD2. V was pared by 0 bases and J by 2 bases, with 13 bases of the junction left unmatched. Germline V lookup: CDR1 SGDLS, CDR2 YYNGEE. The CDR3 runs to 20 residues. This CDR3 is CASSVAPHLLAGVAYNEQFF. The CDR3 DNA reads as TGTGCCAGCAGCGTAGCCCCCCACTTACTAGCGGGAGTTGCCTACAATGAGCAGTTCTTC.

In its sample, this clone was seen once. The CDR3 DNA reads TGTGCCAGCACCCAACGAAGTTTCGGAGAGCAGTACTTC. Its protein product is CASTQRSFGEQYF. The V call is TRBV6-6, the J call TRBJ2-7; D not resolved. V lost 7 bases and J 7 bases, leaving 17 bases between the germline ends. CDR3 size: 13 residues. Germline CDR1 MNHNY, CDR2 SVGAGI (reference sequence).

V and J are TRBV15 and TRBJ1-2, with a weak D call TRBD1 (6 bases). Germline V gives CDR1 LNHNV, CDR2 YYDKDF (reference sequence). The germline V and J ends were trimmed by 8 bases and 2 bases, with 30 bases remaining between them. The CDR3 has 19 residues. As DNA, the CDR3 is TGTGCCACCCGCTCGGGGGGGCTTACCAGATACCCCTTAAACTATGGCTACACCTTC. This sequence encodes CATRSGGLTRYPLNYGYTF. The complete variable domain, with remaining parts taken from reference TRBV15 and TRBJ1-2, reads DAMVIQNPRYQVTQFGKPVTLSCSQTLNHNVMYWYQQKSSQAPKLLFHYYDKDFNNEADTPDNFQSRRPNTSFCFLDIRSPGLGDTAMYLCATRSGGLTRYPLNYGYTFGSGTRLTVV.

About this clone itself: This sample includes further DNA sequences coding for the same CDR3. The chain has TRBV6-1 and TRBJ1-2, with TRBD1 identical over 10 bases. Germline assignment: CDR1 MNHNS and CDR2 SASEGT. Unmatched junction bases numbered 4, after V lost 6 bases and J lost 3 bases. This CDR3 has 14 residues. The CDR3 nucleotides are TGTGCCAGCAGCGCGACAGGGGGCTACTATGGCTACACCTTC. This translates into CASSATGGYYGYTF.

This chain joins TRBV14 and TRBJ2-3, with 7 bases aligning to TRBD2. The germline gives CDR1 SGHDN, CDR2 FVKESK. V was clipped by 4 bases and J by 0 bases; unmatched bases: 1. There are 14 residues in the CDR3. The CDR3 nucleotides are TGTGCCAGCAGCCCAGCGGGAAGCACAGATACGCAGTATTTT. Translation: CASSPAGSTDTQYF.

The V gene is TRBV4-1, the J gene TRBJ2-5; D could derive from TRBD1 or TRBD2 (6 bases each). The CDR3 consists of 15 residues. Trimming took 0 bases from V and 5 from J, leaving 13 bases between them. CDR1 is MGHRA and CDR2 is YSYEKL in the germline V gene. The CDR3 nucleotides read TGCGCCAGCAGCCAAGATAGGCAGGGGAGGGAGACCCAGTACTTC. As protein: CASSQDRQGRETQYF.

The chain uses TRBV5-4 and TRBJ1-2; perhaps TRBD1 as D (6 bases). The CDR3 has 13 amino acids. Germline values: CDR1 SGHNT, CDR2 YYREEE (reference sequence). Trimming took 4 bases from V and 8 from J, leaving 15 bases between them. CDR3 coding DNA: TGTGCCAGCAGCCGACAGGTTCCCTGGGGCTACACCTTC. It yields the protein CASSRQVPWGYTF.

V gene TRBV19 combines with J gene TRBJ2-7, with D tentatively TRBD2 (5 bases). This CDR3 region has 11 residues. Trimming left V 7 bases short and J 4 bases short, with 8 bases between. Germline values: CDR1 LNHDA, CDR2 SQIVND (reference sequence). The CDR3 nucleotides are TGTGCCAGTACGAGCGGTTACGAGCAGTACTTC. It codes for CASTSGYEQYF.

The rearrangement uses TRBV4-1 and TRBJ2-6; perhaps TRBD2 as D (6 bases). The CDR3 spans 20 residues. The germline V gene encodes CDR1 MGHRA and CDR2 YSYEKL. Deletions cut 0 bases from V and 0 bases from J, with 18 bases between. DNA of the CDR3: TGCGCCAGCAGCCAAGATCGAATTAGCGGAGAACGCTCTGGGGCCAACGTCCTGACTTTC. It yields the protein CASSQDRISGERSGANVLTF.

This sequence joins TRBV7-9 and TRBJ2-5; 8 nucleotides agree with TRBD1. The closer fit of TRBJ2-7 to the DNA end suggests the J call may be wrong. The CDR3 length is 12 residues. The germline V gene encodes CDR1 SEHNR and CDR2 FQNEAQ (reference sequence). CDR3 protein: CASSEGQVEQYF. Written as DNA, the CDR3 is TGTGCCAGCAGCGAGGGACAGGTCGAGCAGTACTTC.

This sequence joins TRBV15 and TRBJ1-5, with D possibly being TRBD1 (6 bases). The CDR3 runs 16 residues. V was trimmed by 4 bases and J by 1 base, leaving 14 bases between them. The germline V gene has CDR1 LNHNV and CDR2 YYDKDF (reference sequence). CDR3 DNA: TGTGCCACCAGCATCAGACAGGTGGGGAGCAATCAGCCCCAGCATTTT. Its protein is CATSIRQVGSNQPQHF. Full variable domain (remainder filled in from reference TRBV15 and TRBJ1-5): DAMVIQNPRYQVTQFGKPVTLSCSQTLNHNVMYWYQQKSSQAPKLLFHYYDKDFNNEADTPDNFQSRRPNTSFCFLDIRSPGLGDTAMYLCATSIRQVGSNQPQHFGDGTRLSIL.

The V call is TRBV27, the J call TRBJ1-6, with D perhaps TRBD1 (5 bases). The CDR3 loop spans 13 amino acids. CDR1 and CDR2 (germline): MNHEY, SMNVEV (reference sequence). Trimming pared 3 bases from V and 9 bases from J, leaving 9 bases between. The DNA of the CDR3 is TGTGCCAGCAGTTTTAAGGGGCGTTCACCCCTCCACTTT. Its translation is CASSFKGRSPLHF.

The gene calls are TRBV7-6 and TRBJ2-1; 8 nucleotides agree with TRBD2. Trimming at V came to 5 bases and at J to 14 bases, leaving 23 bases not matched to a gene. The germline V gene has CDR1 SGHVS and CDR2 FNYEAQ. The CDR3 contains 17 residues. This chain's CDR3 is CASSPSRSSGHVSWKFF. CDR3 DNA sequence: TGTGCCAGCAGCCCCTCAAGGTCTAGCGGGCACGTGTCGTGGAAGTTCTTC.

This chain joins TRBV27 and TRBJ1-2; the D gene is possibly TRBD1 (6 bases). The germline V and J ends were trimmed by 8 bases and 6 bases, with 13 bases remaining between them. Germline CDR1 reads MNHEY; CDR2 reads SMNVEV (reference sequence). The CDR3 contains 12 residues. CDR3 coding DNA: TGTGCCAGCGGACTACAGGGCCATGGCTACACCTTC. It translates to CASGLQGHGYTF.

V and J are TRBV2 and TRBJ2-6; possible D gene TRBD1, 5 bases. The CDR3 totals 16 residues. V dropped 4 bases and J dropped 2 bases, with 12 bases sitting between them. Germline V gene data show CDR1 as SNHLY and CDR2 as FYNNEI. CDR3 region: CASSVMGLAGANVLTF. DNA for the CDR3: TGTGCCAGCAGTGTAATGGGGCTGGCTGGGGCCAACGTCCTGACTTTC.

The rearrangement uses TRBV30 and TRBJ2-3; 8 bases fit TRBD2. The ends lost 2 bases at V and 2 bases at J; junction bases unmatched: 9. The CDR3 has 16 amino acids. Germline CDR1 is GTSNPN and CDR2 is SVGIG (reference sequence). CDR3 nucleotide sequence: TGTGCCTGGAGTCGTCCTAAGCGGGAGACCACAGATACGCAGTATTTT. This translates into CAWSRPKRETTDTQYF. Full variable domain (rest looked up from reference TRBV30 and TRBJ2-3): SQTIHQWPATLVQPVGSPLSLECTVEGTSNPNLYWYRQAAGRGLQLLFYSVGIGQISSEVPQNLSASRPQDRQFILSSKKLLLSDSGFYLCAWSRPKRETTDTQYFGPGTRLTVL.

The chain joins TRBV4-1 to TRBJ2-1; no reliable D call. In germline, CDR1 is MGHRA, CDR2 YSYEKL. V shed 1 base and J shed 6 bases, with 10 bases lying between them. The CDR3 sequence is 14 residues long. The CDR3 nucleotides read TGCGCCAGCAGCCAAGGTAGCTCCCCCAATGAGCAGTTCTTC. Its protein is CASSQGSSPNEQFF.

Only one count was recorded for this clone. The chain employs TRBV28 and TRBJ1-3; the D gene is possibly TRBD1 (5 bases). The V end lost 3 bases, the J end lost 0 bases, and 15 bases lay between the germline ends. CDR3 length: 17 residues. Germline CDR1 is MDHEN and CDR2 is SYDVKM. CDR3 sequence reads: CASSLMRGSLSGNTIYF. The CDR3 region has the DNA TGTGCCAGCAGTTTGATGAGGGGCTCACTCTCTGGAAACACCATATATTTT.

The chain uses TRBV27 and TRBJ1-5; D gene ambiguous. This CDR3 region has 19 residues. Trimming stripped 2 bases from V and 1 base from J, with 21 bases between. CDR1 is MNHEY, CDR2 SMNVEV, per germline (reference sequence). The CDR3 nucleotides are TGTGCCAGCAGTTTAGAAGGGTCGGGTGGGTCGGGGAGCAATCAGCCCCAGCATTTT. Amino acids: CASSLEGSGGSGSNQPQHF.

As concerns this clone: The same CDR3 is also encoded by other DNA sequences in this sample. The rearrangement uses TRBV28 and TRBJ1-3; tentative D call: TRBD1 (5 bases). Per the germline V gene, CDR1 is MDHEN and CDR2 is SYDVKM. V was clipped by 2 bases and J by 1 base, with 6 bases between them. There are 14 residues in the CDR3. The CDR3 DNA sequence: TGTGCCAGCAGTTTACGGGGGTCTGGAAACACCATATATTTT. Protein product: CASSLRGSGNTIYF.

The rearrangement links TRBV6-5 to TRBJ2-7, with D uncertain. This CDR3 has 16 residues. Trimming shortened V by 2 bases and J by 0 bases, and 14 bases separated the two germline ends. Germline CDR1 MNHEY, CDR2 SVGAGI. For the CDR3, the DNA is TGTGCCAGCAGTTACACCCCCGGCAGGAGCTCCTACGAGCAGTACTTC. This gives the protein CASSYTPGRSSYEQYF.

The J gene is TRBJ2-7, the V gene TRBV25-1; D uncertain. Trimming cost V 2 bases and J 6 bases, with 8 bases left between them. The germline gives CDR1 MGHDK, CDR2 SYGVNS. The CDR3 covers 12 residues. This CDR3 is CASSEGRAEQYF. The CDR3 bases are TGTGCCAGCAGTGAAGGTAGGGCCGAGCAGTACTTC.

The J gene is TRBJ1-2, the V gene TRBV6-1, with TRBD1 identical over 11 bases. The CDR3 has 14 residues. Germline V lookup: CDR1 MNHNS, CDR2 SASEGT. The V segment lost 8 bases and the J segment 5 bases; nucleotides outside the gene matches: 7. CDR3 sequence: CASFGQGARYGYTF. In nucleotides, the CDR3 is TGTGCCAGCTTCGGACAGGGGGCGAGGTATGGCTACACCTTC.

The rearrangement joins TRBV15 to TRBJ2-7, with TRBD2 matching 11 bases. The CDR3 runs to 16 residues. Per the germline V gene, CDR1 is LNHNV and CDR2 is YYDKDF (reference sequence). Trimming removed 0 bases from V and 4 bases from J; junction bases left unmatched: 5. CDR3 loop: CATSRDFTSGRYEQYF. The CDR3 region has the DNA TGTGCCACCAGCAGAGATTTTACTAGCGGGAGATACGAGCAGTACTTC.

The chain has TRBV5-1 and TRBJ2-5; D is ambiguous. Germline V gene data show CDR1 as SGHRS and CDR2 as YFSETQ. Trimming removed 7 bases at V and 1 base at J, with 17 bases between. CDR3 length: 15 amino acids. CDR3 residues: CASGYAFPVQETQYF. The CDR3 nucleotides are TGCGCCAGCGGATACGCATTTCCCGTCCAAGAGACCCAGTACTTC.

The chain is built from TRBV6-4 and TRBJ2-2, with 10 bases fitting TRBD1. Germline-derived CDR1 and CDR2 are MRHNA and SNTAGT. The CDR3 loop spans 16 amino acids. With 5 bases clipped from V and 3 bases from J, the junction kept 6 bases outside the gene matches. CDR3 nucleotides: TGTGCCAGCAGTCCGGGACAGGGGAGTGACACCGGGGAGCTGTTTTTT. Translated: CASSPGQGSDTGELFF.

The chain has TRBV5-4 and TRBJ2-1; 10 bases align to TRBD2. CDR3 length equals 12 residues. V trimming: 10 bases; J trimming: 5 bases; junction bases outside the gene matches: 3. Germline V CDR1 and CDR2: SGHNT, YYREEE (reference sequence). CDR3 protein: CACTSGNNEQFF. The CDR3 DNA reads as TGTGCCTGTACTAGCGGGAACAATGAGCAGTTCTTC.